Following are 15 T cell receptor beta chains from one sample sequenced in a study of response to subunit inactivated influenza vaccine. TCRdb ran MiXCR on the RT-PCR reads and lists one entry per CDR3 protein. Of under 500,000 distinct CDR3 sequences in the sample, approximately 11% were seen once. Sample: PBMCs from blood, taken 40 to 50 days after vaccination. The receptors stem from a man aged 45-65 years who received an inactivated influenza vaccine.

This clonotype came up a few times. CDR3 amino acids: CASSLAPGVSDEQYF. CDR3 bases: TGTGCCAGCAGCTTAGCTCCAGGAGTTTCTGACGAGCAGTACTTC. V is TRBV7-2 and J is TRBJ2-7; D not certain. CDR1 is SGHTA, CDR2 FQGNSA, per germline. The CDR3 consists of 15 residues. With 0 bases removed from V and 5 bases from J, the gap between germline ends came to 14 bases.

Many counts were recorded for this clonotype. V is TRBV6-5 and J is TRBJ2-6; D is perhaps TRBD1 (5 bases). CDR3 size: 18 residues. Trimming pared 2 bases from V and 0 bases from J, leaving 14 bases between. Germline V lookup: CDR1 MNHEY, CDR2 SVGAGI. The CDR3 DNA reads as TGTGCCAGCAGTTACAGCCCGGACACCTTCTCTGGGGCCAACGTCCTGACTTTC. Translated, it gives CASSYSPDTFSGANVLTF.

This CDR3 is CSAPGYGYTF. The CDR3 DNA sequence: TGCAGTGCCCCAGGATATGGCTACACCTTC. The chain uses TRBV20-1 and TRBJ1-2; no definite D call. There are 10 residues in the CDR3. Germline V lookup: CDR1 DFQATT, CDR2 SNEGSKA (reference sequence). The ends were cut back, 6 bases at V and 5 bases at J, with 7 bases in the middle.

This clonotype was counted once. The gene calls are TRBV7-2 and TRBJ1-1; D might be TRBD1 (5 bases). The CDR3 loop spans 13 amino acids. The germline V gene has CDR1 SGHTA and CDR2 FQGNSA. Trimming removed 1 base from V and 6 bases from J, with 9 bases in between. The CDR3 coding sequence is TGTGCCAGCAGCTTAGGGTGGGGACCTGAAGCTTTCTTT. It is translated as CASSLGWGPEAFF.

The rearrangement joins TRBV28 to TRBJ2-5; 14 bases are a match to TRBD2. The CDR3 runs 16 residues. Trimming cost V 4 bases and J 4 bases; bases outside gene matches: 5. Germline V gives CDR1 MDHEN, CDR2 SYDVKM. The CDR3 spells CASSSPGLAGVETQYF. CDR3 DNA: TGTGCCAGCAGTTCCCCGGGACTAGCGGGAGTAGAGACCCAGTACTTC.

This clonotype showed up just a few times. The rearrangement joins TRBV7-9 to TRBJ1-1, with D hard to call. V lost 7 bases and J lost 0, with 9 bases in between. Per the germline V gene, CDR1 is SEHNR and CDR2 is FQNEAQ (reference sequence). CDR3 length: 13 amino acids. DNA for the CDR3: TGTGCCAGCAAGGGCACGGTGAACACTGAAGCTTTCTTT. This codes for CASKGTVNTEAFF.

The genes are TRBV6-2 or TRBV6-3 and TRBJ2-6; 8 bases map to TRBD1. CDR1 is MNHEY, CDR2 SVGEGT, per germline. This CDR3 comprises 17 residues. The ends lost 7 bases at V and 0 bases at J; junction bases unmatched: 8. The CDR3: CASNYRGAISGANVLTF. The CDR3 DNA sequence: TGTGCCAGCAACTACAGGGGGGCGATCTCTGGGGCCAACGTCCTGACTTTC.

This clonotype was seen more than once but under ten times. The V and J genes are TRBV5-1 and TRBJ2-1; 12 bases match TRBD2. With V trimmed by 3 bases and J by 7 bases, 5 bases remained unmatched. CDR3 length equals 15 residues. The V gene's germline CDR1 is SGHRS and CDR2 YFSETQ. The CDR3 loop is CASSWTGTSGNEQFF. CDR3 DNA sequence: TGCGCCAGCAGCTGGACCGGGACTAGCGGGAATGAGCAGTTCTTC.

V usage is TRBV28 and J usage is TRBJ2-4; a weak D match, TRBD1 (6 bases). CDR3 length: 17 residues. Deletions cut 3 bases from V and 2 bases from J, with 17 bases between. Germline V gives CDR1 MDHEN, CDR2 SYDVKM. This chain's CDR3 is CASSFGGAGVTKNIQYF. CDR3 sequence (DNA): TGTGCCAGCAGTTTCGGTGGAGCAGGGGTAACCAAAAACATTCAGTACTTC.

The rearrangement joins TRBV11-1 to TRBJ1-4; the match to TRBD1 covers 7 bases. The germline gives CDR1 SGHAT, CDR2 FQDESV (reference sequence). This CDR3 spans 20 amino acids. The V gene end was trimmed by 5 bases and the J gene end by 0 bases; junction bases not matched to a gene: 18. CDR3 protein: CASSPSMVTGQGATNEKLFF. The CDR3 DNA is TGTGCCAGCAGCCCTTCGATGGTGACAGGGCAAGGGGCAACTAATGAAAAACTGTTTTTT.

The sample holds a few counts of this clonotype. This rearrangement joins TRBV20-1 to TRBJ2-1; D unresolved. V was pared by 3 bases and J by 6 bases, with 15 bases between. The CDR3 has 14 residues. Germline-derived CDR1 and CDR2 are DFQATT and SNEGSKA (reference sequence). The DNA for the CDR3 is TGCAGTGCTAGCCTCGGAGCTCAAAGCAATGAGCAGTTCTTC. It encodes CSASLGAQSNEQFF.

In its sample, this clonotype was seen many times. The rearrangement links TRBV12-3 or TRBV12-4 to TRBJ2-5; no definite D call. This CDR3 has 14 residues. Trimming removed 2 bases at V and 2 bases at J, with 9 bases between. The CDR3 bases are TGTGCCAGCAGTTTACATGGGGTTCAAGAGACCCAGTACTTC. It specifies CASSLHGVQETQYF.

This clonotype came up a few times. V is TRBV10-3 and J is TRBJ2-7; D perhaps matches TRBD2 (6 bases). The CDR3 length is 13 residues. Germline V gives CDR1 ENHRY, CDR2 SYGVKD. This chain's CDR3 is CAAGTTETYEQYF. The DNA of the CDR3 is TGTGCTGCGGGGACCACAGAGACCTACGAGCAGTACTTC.

This clonotype occurred a few times. This chain connects TRBV20-1 to TRBJ2-7, with 7 bases aligning to TRBD1. Germline CDR1 reads DFQATT; CDR2 reads SNEGSKA (reference sequence). The CDR3 sequence is 15 residues long. Trimming at V came to 2 bases and at J to 2 bases, leaving 9 bases not matched to a gene. The CDR3 sequence: CSARNPGQVPYEQYF. CDR3 coding DNA: TGCAGTGCTAGAAATCCCGGACAGGTCCCCTACGAGCAGTACTTC.

This clonotype was detected a few times. The gene calls are TRBV7-2 and TRBJ2-7; a weak D match, TRBD1 (5 bases). Germline CDR1 and CDR2: SGHTA and FQGNSA. Trimming left V 8 bases short and J 0 bases short, with 14 bases between. The CDR3 is 14 residues long. In DNA form, the CDR3 reads TGTGCCAGCGGGTATAGGGGCGCCTCCTACGAGCAGTACTTC. Translated: CASGYRGASYEQYF.